Below, 27 T cell receptor beta chains from the same sample are listed, as sequenced in a study of blood T cell repertoires in COVID-19. Measured with immunoSEQ multiplex PCR; TCRdb has only the in-frame clones, and not every one. The profile shows about 230,000 clones, 83% of them singletons. Specimen: peripheral blood. Receptors originate from a woman in her 70s with active or convalescent COVID-19.

The V call is TRBV5-8, the J call TRBJ1-5; D is unclear. The V end lost 5 bases, the J end lost 0 bases, and 9 bases lay between the germline ends. The CDR3 contains 14 residues. Per the germline V gene, CDR1 is SGHTS and CDR2 is YDEGEE. CDR3 coding DNA: TGTGCCAGCAGGGGAGATTATAGCAATCAGCCCCAGCATTTT. This translates into CASRGDYSNQPQHF.

V gene TRBV6-1 combines with J gene TRBJ2-1; tentative D call: TRBD2 (5 bases). The germline CDR1 and CDR2 sequences are MNHNS and SASEGT. Trimming took 5 bases from V and 6 from J, leaving 8 bases between them. This CDR3 contains 12 residues. The CDR3 DNA reads TGTGCCAGCAGTTCACTAGTCAATGAGCAGTTCTTC. This encodes CASSSLVNEQFF.

The chain is built from TRBV11-3 and TRBJ2-2; 10 bases match TRBD1. CDR3 length equals 16 residues. V trimming: 5 bases; J trimming: 6 bases; junction bases outside the gene matches: 9. CDR1 and CDR2 (germline): SGHNT, YENEEA. CDR3: CASSQGQGKGAGELFF. The CDR3 DNA is TGTGCCAGCAGCCAGGGACAGGGGAAGGGGGCCGGGGAGCTGTTTTTT.

The rearrangement joins TRBV29-1 to TRBJ1-1; TRBD1 matches 8 bases. Germline CDR1 is SQVTM and CDR2 is ANQGSEA. The CDR3 runs to 15 residues. V lost 1 base to trimming and J lost 2 bases; unmatched junction nucleotides: 6. The CDR3 DNA follows: TGCAGCGTTGAAGGGCCAGGGGGCGCCAACACTGAAGCTTTCTTT. This translates into CSVEGPGGANTEAFF.

The table lists this clone with a few counts. The V gene is TRBV6-5, the J gene TRBJ1-2; 8 positions match TRBD1. This CDR3 comprises 14 residues. V shed 7 bases and J 2 bases; nucleotides not matched to a gene: 6. Germline CDR1 is MNHEY and CDR2 is SVGAGI. In nucleotides, the CDR3 is TGTGCCAGCACCCCCGACAGGGGAAACTATGGCTACACCTTC. Translation gives CASTPDRGNYGYTF.

Only one count was recorded for this clone. This chain links TRBV3-1 (or the pseudogene TRBV3-2) with TRBJ1-2; D is perhaps TRBD1 (5 bases). The V end was cut by 0 bases, the J end by 5 bases, with 16 bases between. Germline V gene data show CDR1 as LGHDT and CDR2 as YNNKEL (reference sequence). The CDR3 has 16 residues. CDR3 DNA: TGTGCCAGCAGCCAAGAGGATTGGAGGGACCGGTATGGCTACACCTTC. Protein product: CASSQEDWRDRYGYTF.

The rearrangement links TRBV5-1 to TRBJ2-3; D is unclear. Trimming cost V 0 bases and J 4 bases, with 6 bases left between them. The CDR3 covers 13 residues. Germline CDR1 and CDR2: SGHRS and YFSETQ. The CDR3 DNA follows: TGCGCCAGCAGCTTGGATCAGTCAGATACGCAGTATTTT. Protein: CASSLDQSDTQYF.

This chain joins TRBV14 and TRBJ1-4, with a tentative D call TRBD1 (6 bases). This CDR3 has 13 residues. Germline values: CDR1 SGHDN, CDR2 FVKESK. V lost 8 bases and J lost 5, with 12 bases in between. Written as DNA, the CDR3 is TGTGCCAGCTCCCGGGGGGCAAATGAAAAACTGTTTTTT. Its protein product is CASSRGANEKLFF.

In DNA, the CDR3 is TGTGCCAGTAGTATGACTACGAGGAACACCGGGGAGCTGTTTTTT. Amino acid sequence: CASSMTTRNTGELFF. This chain joins TRBV19 and TRBJ2-2, with a weak D call TRBD2 (5 bases). This CDR3 has 15 amino acids. Between the trimmed V and J ends, which lost 3 bases and 1 base, there was a span of 9 bases. Germline CDR1 and CDR2: LNHDA and SQIVND (reference sequence). The entire variable domain, with the rest obtained from reference TRBV19 and TRBJ2-2, is as follows: DGGITQSPKYLFRKEGQNVTLSCEQNLNHDAMYWYRQDPGQGLRLIYYSQIVNDFQKGDIAEGYSVSREKKESFPLTVTSAQKNPTAFYLCASSMTTRNTGELFFGEGSRLTVL.

The chain carries TRBV7-9 and TRBJ1-5, with 8 bases fitting TRBD1. CDR1 and CDR2 (germline): SEHNR, FQNEAQ (reference sequence). V gave up 4 bases and J gave up 4 bases; unmatched junction bases: 9. CDR3 length: 16 residues. The CDR3 bases are TGTGCCAGCAGCTCCCCAGGGGGCAACAGTAATCAGCCCCAGCATTTT. Amino acid sequence: CASSSPGGNSNQPQHF.

This chain joins TRBV27 and TRBJ2-7, with TRBD1 matching 7 bases. CDR1 is MNHEY, CDR2 SMNVEV, per germline (reference sequence). The ends lost 2 bases at V and 3 bases at J; junction bases unmatched: 4. CDR3 length equals 14 residues. The CDR3 protein is CASSLRTGIYEQYF. The CDR3 DNA follows: TGTGCCAGCAGTTTAAGGACAGGCATCTACGAGCAGTACTTC.

The V and J genes are TRBV18 and TRBJ2-5; D perhaps matches TRBD1 (5 bases). V was cut by 0 bases and J by 4 bases, with 9 bases left in between. This CDR3 has 14 residues. Germline CDR1 is KGHSH and CDR2 is LQKENI. This chain's CDR3 is CASSPPVRAETQYF. In DNA, the CDR3 is TGTGCCAGCTCACCACCCGTCAGGGCAGAGACCCAGTACTTC.

This chain links TRBV29-1 with TRBJ1-6; 9 bases map to TRBD1. The CDR3 is 13 residues long. The germline V gene has CDR1 SQVTM and CDR2 ANQGSEA. V shed 7 bases and J 10 bases; nucleotides not matched to a gene: 8. DNA of the CDR3: TGCAGCGCCCGACAGGGGGACGGATCACCCCTCCACTTT. Translating gives CSARQGDGSPLHF.

As DNA, the CDR3 is TGTGCCAGTAGTACTCCCTGGAGGGGCGCGGCTGAAGCTTTCTTT. Encoded protein: CASSTPWRGAAEAFF. This chain uses TRBV19 with TRBJ1-1; perhaps TRBD1 as D (5 bases). The CDR3 has 15 amino acids. V was trimmed by 4 bases and J by 6 bases, leaving 18 bases between them. The germline gives CDR1 LNHDA, CDR2 SQIVND (reference sequence).

This chain joins TRBV7-9 and TRBJ2-1, with 9 bases identical to TRBD2. Looked up from germline, CDR1 is SEHNR and CDR2 is FQNEAQ (reference sequence). The CDR3 sequence is 14 residues long. The ends lost 5 bases at V and 9 bases at J; junction bases unmatched: 8. The chain's CDR3 is CASSAGLALGEQFF. CDR3 DNA: TGTGCCAGCAGCGCGGGACTAGCTCTGGGTGAGCAGTTCTTC.

V and J are TRBV28 and TRBJ1-5; 9 positions agree with TRBD1. V shed 4 bases, J shed 1 base, and the junction held 2 bases outside the gene matches. From germline, CDR1 is MDHEN and CDR2 SYDVKM. This CDR3 comprises 15 residues. In DNA form, the CDR3 reads TGTGCCAGCAGTTACAGGGGGCGAAGCAATCAGCCCCAGCATTTT. This gives the protein CASSYRGRSNQPQHF.

This chain connects TRBV11-2 to TRBJ2-5; 10 bases line up with TRBD1. This CDR3 has 17 residues. Per germline, CDR1 SGHAT and CDR2 FQNNGV. The junction had 11 bases not matched to a gene; V was cut back by 2 bases and J by 5 bases. The CDR3 DNA sequence: TGTGCCAGCAGCTTAAGGATGGACAGGGGGTCGGGGGAGACCCAGTACTTC. The encoded protein is CASSLRMDRGSGETQYF.

This chain joins TRBV30 and TRBJ1-2; 7 bases map to TRBD1. V shed 3 bases, J shed 9 bases, and the junction held 13 bases outside the gene matches. This CDR3 has 14 residues. Germline CDR1 and CDR2: GTSNPN and SVGIG (reference sequence). For the CDR3, the DNA is TGTGCCTGGAGCTCTCCCGGGACAGTCGGGAGCTACACCTTC. Encoded protein: CAWSSPGTVGSYTF.

V is TRBV4-1 and J is TRBJ2-3; a weak D match, TRBD1 (7 bases). V was clipped by 0 bases and J by 4 bases, with 14 bases between them. The CDR3 has 16 amino acids. Germline V gene sequence: CDR1 MGHRA, CDR2 YSYEKL. CDR3 in amino acids: CASSQDAGGGADTQYF. In nucleotides, the CDR3 is TGCGCCAGCAGCCAAGATGCCGGAGGGGGCGCAGATACGCAGTATTTT.

The chain uses TRBV11-3 and TRBJ2-3; the D gene is possibly TRBD2 (5 bases). Per the germline V gene, CDR1 is SGHNT and CDR2 is YENEEA. The CDR3 contains 13 residues. The ends were cut back, 0 bases at V and 4 bases at J, with 5 bases in the middle. CDR3 nucleotide sequence: TGTGCCAGCAGCTTAGAACTAGCAGATACGCAGTATTTT. As protein: CASSLELADTQYF.

The chain is built from TRBV7-2 and TRBJ1-2; the match to TRBD1 covers 7 bases. The CDR3 totals 13 residues. With V trimmed by 6 bases and J by 2 bases, 3 bases remained unmatched. The germline CDR1 and CDR2 sequences are SGHTA and FQGNSA. Here the CDR3 DNA reads TGTGCCAGCAGTGCGGGACAGAACTATGGCTACACCTTC. As protein: CASSAGQNYGYTF.

The chain has TRBV12-3 or TRBV12-4 and TRBJ2-3; D unclear. V dropped 1 base and J dropped 8 bases, with 7 bases sitting between them. The CDR3 has 12 amino acids. CDR3 residues: CASSLVAGTQYF. Written as DNA, the CDR3 is TGTGCCAGCAGTTTAGTAGCCGGTACGCAGTATTTT.

The V gene is TRBV3-1 (or the pseudogene TRBV3-2), the J gene TRBJ2-6; D unresolved. The germline V and J ends were trimmed by 2 bases and 1 base, with 15 bases remaining between them. Germline CDR1 reads LGHDT; CDR2 reads YNNKEL (reference sequence). The CDR3 is 18 amino acids. The CDR3, as DNA: TGTGCCAGCAGCCAAAGTTTTAGCCTGCGATCTGGGGCCAACGTCCTGACTTTC. Its translation: CASSQSFSLRSGANVLTF.

As DNA, the CDR3 is TGTGCCAGCAGACCCGCCCAGGGGTACATTCAGTACTTC. Translated, it gives CASRPAQGYIQYF. This rearrangement joins TRBV2 to TRBJ2-4; TRBD1 is a possible D gene (6 bases). Trimming shortened V by 6 bases and J by 8 bases, and 14 bases separated the two germline ends. Per germline, CDR1 SNHLY and CDR2 FYNNEI. The CDR3 is 13 residues long.

The chain has TRBV12-3 or TRBV12-4 and TRBJ2-4; a weak D match, TRBD2 (6 bases). The V end was cut by 6 bases, the J end by 6 bases, with 12 bases between. This CDR3 is built from 13 residues. This CDR3 is CASRAGSPNIQYF. The CDR3 coding sequence is TGTGCCAGCAGGGCGGGGTCCCCAAACATTCAGTACTTC.

V usage is TRBV5-1 and J usage is TRBJ2-3; TRBD2 is a possible D gene (6 bases). V shed 7 bases and J shed 2 bases, with 14 bases lying between them. This CDR3 spans 14 amino acids. Germline-derived CDR1 and CDR2 are SGHRS and YFSETQ. CDR3 region: CASRGSLNTDTQYF. CDR3 sequence (DNA): TGCGCCAGCCGGGGGTCCCTAAACACAGATACGCAGTATTTT. The whole variable domain, filled in from reference TRBV5-1 and TRBJ2-3, reads KAGVTQTPRYLIKTRGQQVTLSCSPISGHRSVSWYQQTPGQGLQFLFEYFSETQRNKGNFPGRFSGRQFSNSRSEMNVSTLELGDSALYLCASRGSLNTDTQYFGPGTRLTVL.

This clone showed up just once. The chain uses TRBV19 and TRBJ2-5; 7 nucleotides match TRBD1. The CDR3 consists of 13 residues. The V gene's germline CDR1 is LNHDA and CDR2 SQIVND (reference sequence). Losses at the gene ends were 5 bases for V and 1 base for J; bases not matched to a gene: 1. Here the CDR3 reads CASSYRGQETQYF. The CDR3 DNA follows: TGTGCCAGTAGTTACAGGGGCCAAGAGACCCAGTACTTC.